The 16 T cell receptor beta chains below were found in one sample sequenced in a study of OX40 agonist ivuxolimab in advanced cancers. Sequencing used immunoSEQ multiplex PCR; TCRdb keeps in-frame clones, though not all of them. The data contain tens of thousands of clones, 75% to 90% of them singletons. The sample consisted of CD4+ or CD8+ T cells sorted from blood, taken in a trial of the OX40 agonist ivuxolimab. All receptors come from an adult with an advanced solid tumor such as melanoma, head and neck, liver or kidney cancer.

The genes are TRBV2 and TRBJ2-3; tentative D call: TRBD2 (6 bases). Trimming removed 7 bases at V and 5 bases at J, with 22 bases between. The CDR3 spans 16 residues. CDR1 is SNHLY, CDR2 FYNNEI, per germline. CDR3 bases: TGTGCCAGCACCCCGGGACTTGGCCGTTGGGGAGATACGCAGTATTTT. It codes for CASTPGLGRWGDTQYF. Based on the CDR3 plus reference TRBV2 and TRBJ2-3, the full variable domain is EPEVTQTPSHQVTQMGQEVILRCVPISNHLYFYWYRQILGQKVEFLVSFYNNEISEKSEIFDDQFSVERPDGSNFTLKIRSTKLEDSAMYFCASTPGLGRWGDTQYFGPGTRLTVL.

This chain joins TRBV11-2 and TRBJ2-6, with 8 bases matching TRBD1. Per the germline V gene, CDR1 is SGHAT and CDR2 is FQNNGV. The CDR3 length is 16 residues. V lost 3 bases, J lost 2 bases, and 3 bases stayed unmatched. CDR3 bases: TGTGCCAGCAGCTTGTTACAGGGGGCTGGGGCCAACGTCCTGACTTTC. It encodes CASSLLQGAGANVLTF.

This clone was observed a handful of times. One end of the junction fails to match germline, which may point to a read error. The chain couples TRBV20-1 to TRBJ1-2, with 8 bases identical to TRBD1. Germline CDR1 DFQATT, CDR2 SNEGSKA (reference sequence). The CDR3 spans 11 residues. As DNA, the CDR3 is TGCAGCCCAAGAGTGGACGACAGGGGCCCCTTC. This gives the protein CSPRVDDRGPF.

This clone was seen once. The chain links TRBV19 to TRBJ2-4; TRBD1 is a possible D gene (6 bases). The CDR3 is 15 amino acids. V gave up 1 base and J gave up 0 bases, with 7 bases separating them. Germline CDR1 and CDR2: LNHDA and SQIVND (reference sequence). The CDR3 is CASSIGGLAKNIQYF. The CDR3 coding sequence is TGTGCCAGTAGTATAGGGGGGCTAGCCAAAAACATTCAGTACTTC.

This clone was picked up a small number of times. The chain links TRBV27 to TRBJ1-1, with 11 positions matching TRBD1. The junction had 8 bases not matched to a gene; V was cut back by 4 bases and J by 7 bases. Per germline, CDR1 MNHEY and CDR2 SMNVEV (reference sequence). The length of the CDR3 is 15 residues. CDR3 bases: TGTGCCAGCAGTTCGGGGACAGGGGGACTCTTTGAAGCTTTCTTT. Translating gives CASSSGTGGLFEAFF.

The gene calls are TRBV4-1 and TRBJ2-7, with 11 bases identical to TRBD2. The CDR3 length is 15 residues. Germline CDR1 MGHRA, CDR2 YSYEKL. The V segment lost 4 bases and the J segment 2 bases; nucleotides outside the gene matches: 4. The CDR3, as DNA: TGCGCCAGCAGCCCTCTGGGACTAGCGGCCTACGAGCAGTACTTC. This translates into CASSPLGLAAYEQYF.

The chain employs TRBV7-2 and TRBJ2-7; 7 bases fit TRBD2. Trimming took 2 bases from V and 2 from J; bases not matched to a gene: 9. The CDR3 has 16 amino acids. CDR1 is SGHTA, CDR2 FQGNSA, per germline. The CDR3 sequence: CASSLLSSGLTYEQYF. As DNA, the CDR3 is TGTGCCAGCAGCTTATTATCTAGCGGTTTAACCTACGAGCAGTACTTC.

This clone was detected only once. The CDR3 DNA follows: TGTGCCAGTAGTATACTGGGACAGGGAGGCACTGAAGCTTTCTTT. This sequence encodes CASSILGQGGTEAFF. This chain connects TRBV19 to TRBJ1-1, with 9 bases that match TRBD1. With 2 bases clipped from V and 4 bases from J, the junction kept 5 bases outside the gene matches. Germline V gene sequence: CDR1 LNHDA, CDR2 SQIVND (reference sequence). CDR3 length: 15 residues.

The V gene is TRBV28, the J gene TRBJ2-5; D is unclear. The assigned J gene may be wrong: the sequence end matches TRBJ2-7 better. CDR3 length equals 12 residues. Germline V gene lookup returns CDR1 MDHEN and CDR2 SYDVKM. CDR3 DNA sequence: TGTGCCAGCAGTCCCTTCTCCTACGAGCAGTACTTC. Translated: CASSPFSYEQYF.

The chain uses TRBV19 and TRBJ1-2; the match to TRBD1 covers 7 bases. With V trimmed by 5 bases and J by 1 base, 7 bases remained unmatched. Germline-derived CDR1 and CDR2 are LNHDA and SQIVND (reference sequence). This CDR3 is built from 15 residues. CDR3: CASSPETGFNYGYTF. The CDR3 DNA is TGTGCCAGTAGTCCAGAGACAGGGTTTAACTATGGCTACACCTTC. The full variable domain, in which reference TRBV19 and TRBJ1-2 provide the parts outside the CDR3, is DGGITQSPKYLFRKEGQNVTLSCEQNLNHDAMYWYRQDPGQGLRLIYYSQIVNDFQKGDIAEGYSVSREKKESFPLTVTSAQKNPTAFYLCASSPETGFNYGYTFGSGTRLTVV.

The chain carries TRBV30 and TRBJ2-3; D not certain. Trimming took off 3 bases at V and 2 bases at J, with 6 bases between the two ends. The CDR3 has 12 amino acids. Germline CDR1 is GTSNPN and CDR2 is SVGIG (reference sequence). Here the CDR3 reads CAWSRYTDTQYF. DNA of the CDR3: TGTGCCTGGAGCCGGTACACAGATACGCAGTATTTT.

Only a few counts were recorded for this clone. The gene calls are TRBV7-9 and TRBJ2-2, with 7 nucleotides matching TRBD1. This CDR3 is built from 17 residues. The junction had 9 bases not matched to a gene; V was cut back by 3 bases and J by 2 bases. Germline V gives CDR1 SEHNR, CDR2 FQNEAQ (reference sequence). The CDR3 is CASSFDMTGRNTGELFF. The CDR3 bases are TGTGCCAGCAGCTTCGACATGACAGGGAGAAACACCGGGGAGCTGTTTTTT.

This clone occurred a few times. This rearrangement joins TRBV4-3 to TRBJ2-1, with 9 bases aligning to TRBD2. This CDR3 is 18 amino acids long. Germline CDR1 and CDR2: LGHNA and YSLEER. V dropped 1 base and J dropped 4; count of bases not matched to a gene: 11. The CDR3 region is CASSQGVLSGGKYNEQFF. The CDR3 DNA is TGCGCCAGCAGCCAAGGAGTTCTAAGCGGGGGGAAGTACAATGAGCAGTTCTTC.

The gene calls are TRBV19 and TRBJ1-1; TRBD1 aligns across 7 bases. Germline trimming cut 7 bases from V and 0 bases from J; bases unmatched to any gene: 8. CDR3 size: 15 residues. Looked up from germline, CDR1 is LNHDA and CDR2 is SQIVND (reference sequence). The CDR3 reads CASTHRGEVNTEAFF. Written as DNA, the CDR3 is TGTGCCAGTACCCACAGGGGCGAAGTGAACACTGAAGCTTTCTTT.

This chain joins TRBV7-2 and TRBJ1-2; TRBD1 aligns across 9 bases. Losses at the gene ends were 5 bases for V and 1 base for J; bases not matched to a gene: 8. Germline V gives CDR1 SGHTA, CDR2 FQGNSA. This CDR3 spans 16 amino acids. The CDR3 DNA sequence: TGTGCCAGCAGCGGGACAGGGAGATTACGTAACTATGGCTACACCTTC. It encodes CASSGTGRLRNYGYTF.

The rearrangement uses TRBV18 and TRBJ1-1; weak D call: TRBD1 (5 bases). The V end lost 2 bases, the J end lost 5 bases, and 15 bases lay between the germline ends. Germline V gives CDR1 KGHSH, CDR2 LQKENI. The CDR3 sequence is 15 residues long. In nucleotides, the CDR3 is TGTGCCAGCTCACCATTGGGACGGGTGGAGACTGAAGCTTTCTTT. Residues: CASSPLGRVETEAFF.